This TCR beta chain was documented in a study of regulatory T cells in long-lasting Graves disease. This clonotype was counted a few times. Its specificity is unknown. Notes on the study in general: Small sample size may have lowered accuracy.

V was clipped by 8 bases and J by 4 bases; unmatched bases: 9. Germline CDR1 and CDR2: PRHDT and FYEKMQ (reference sequence). This CDR3 has 15 residues. Construction of the TCR beta libraries employed iRepertoire HTBI primers in conjunction with Arm-PCR of CDR3 regions. MiXCR was run by TCRdb on the multiplex PCR reads, yielding one entry per CDR3 protein. In the table there are around 500,000 distinct CDR3 sequences, about 16% of which are singletons. Specified time point: newly diagnosed GD, antithyroid drugs for less than 3 months. There was RNA extracted from PBMCs, and the TCR library was made from it. The same sample was also used in a study of T cells in Graves' hyperthyroidism and ophthalmopathy.

This clonotype was sampled from a woman aged 35-60 years with Graves disease. This rearrangement joins TRBV13 to TRBJ2-5; 11 positions match TRBD2. This specimen consisted of peripheral blood mononuclear cells (PBMCs), obtained at new diagnosis, from a patient treated with antithyroid drugs. CDR3 DNA: TGTGCCAGCGCCGAGGGTCTAGCGGGGGGAGAGACCCAGTACTTC. Its translation is CASAEGLAGGETQYF.